The source of this T cell receptor (beta chain) is a study of OX40 agonist ivuxolimab in advanced cancers. Overall study context: Prior anti-PD-1, anti-PD-L1 or anti-CTLA-4 therapy was allowed; less than 45% had some.

A note on this clone: The antigen remains undetermined.

From germline, CDR1 is SGHAT and CDR2 FQNNGV. CDR3 length equals 14 residues. Trimming left V 7 bases short and J 5 bases short, with 17 bases between. Only in-frame clones appear in the TCRdb table, and some are missing; sequencing was by immunoSEQ multiplex PCR. Of approximately 68,000 clones detected, 80% to 95% appear once; the ten largest clones hold 0.85% to 1.2%. The study, taken as a whole, reports: Partial responders at 0.1-3.0 mg/kg had among the lowest clonal expansion. Also present in some nonresponders was a low level of normalized T-cell clonal expansion.

V gene TRBV11-2 combines with J gene TRBJ1-1, with D tentatively TRBD1 (6 bases). This TCR came from an adult with an advanced solid tumor such as melanoma, head and neck, liver or kidney cancer. The sequencing here drew on CD4+ or CD8+ T cells sorted from blood, taken in a trial of the OX40 agonist ivuxolimab. The CDR3 nucleotides read TGTGCCAGCATCAGAACAGGGATGGTTACTGAAGCTTTCTTT. It is translated as CASIRTGMVTEAFF.